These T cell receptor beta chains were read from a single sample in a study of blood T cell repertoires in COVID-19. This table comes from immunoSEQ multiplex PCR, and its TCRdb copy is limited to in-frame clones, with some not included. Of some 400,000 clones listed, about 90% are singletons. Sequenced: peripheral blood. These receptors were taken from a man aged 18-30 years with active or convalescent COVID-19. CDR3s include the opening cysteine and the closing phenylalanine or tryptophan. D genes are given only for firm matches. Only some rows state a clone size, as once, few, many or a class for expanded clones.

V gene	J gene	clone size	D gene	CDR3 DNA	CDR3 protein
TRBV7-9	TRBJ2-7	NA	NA	TGTGCCAGCAGCTCCCAAGAGGTTGCCTACGAGCAGTACTTC	CASSSQEVAYEQYF
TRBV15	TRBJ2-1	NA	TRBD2	TGTGCCACCAGCAGGACGGCTAGCGGGGTCCCTGGCTCCTACAATGAGCAGTTCTTC	CATSRTASGVPGSYNEQFF
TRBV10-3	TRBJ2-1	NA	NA	TGTGCCATCAGTAACCCCAGTTACAGGGACTCGGGGGGCTACAATGAGCAGTTCTTC	CAISNPSYRDSGGYNEQFF
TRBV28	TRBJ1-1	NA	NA	TGTGCCAGCAGTTTTAGCGTGAACACTGAAGCTTTCTTT	CASSFSVNTEAFF
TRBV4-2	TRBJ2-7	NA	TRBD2	TGTGCCAGCAGCCACCCTAAGGCAAGCGGGGGCCGGCCAATCACCTACGAGCAGTACTTC	CASSHPKASGGRPITYEQYF
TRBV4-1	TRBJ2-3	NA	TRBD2	TGCGCCAGCAGACCTGAACTAGCGGGAGTAGGTGATACGCAGTATTTT	CASRPELAGVGDTQYF
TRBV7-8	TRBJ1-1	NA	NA	TGTGCCAGCAGCTTTGAGAGGAACACTGAAGCTTTCTTT	CASSFERNTEAFF
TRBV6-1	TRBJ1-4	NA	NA	TGTGCCAGCAGTGAGGGGTCGACAGGAGCTGAAAAACTGTTTTTT	CASSEGSTGAEKLFF
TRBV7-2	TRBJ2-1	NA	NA	TGTGCCAGCAGCTTAGGATTGGGGGGGCAAAATGAGCAGTTCTTC	CASSLGLGGQNEQFF
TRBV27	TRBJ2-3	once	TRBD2	TGTGCCAGCAGTCACCCGGGACTAGCGGCCACAGATACGCAGTATTTT	CASSHPGLAATDTQYF
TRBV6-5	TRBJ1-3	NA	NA	TGTGCCAGCTCCCGCTCGTCCGGGGCTGGAAACACCATATATTTT	CASSRSSGAGNTIYF
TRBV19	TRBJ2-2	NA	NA	TGTGCCAGTAGTATTCTAGTCACCGGGGAGCTGTTTTTT	CASSILVTGELFF
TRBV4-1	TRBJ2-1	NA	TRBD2	TGCGCCAGCAGCCAAGGGGCTAGCGGGAGGGTAGACAATGAGCAGTTCTTC	CASSQGASGRVDNEQFF
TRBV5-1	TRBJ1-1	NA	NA	TGCGCCAGCAGCACCACCGGGAAAAACACTGAAGCTTTCTTT	CASSTTGKNTEAFF
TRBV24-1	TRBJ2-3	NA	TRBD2	TGTGCCACCGCCAAGGCGGGGAGGGGCGGCACAGATACGCAGTATTTT	CATAKAGRGGTDTQYF
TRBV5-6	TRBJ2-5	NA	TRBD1	TGTGCCAGCAGCTGGACAGGGGTGATGGAGACCCAGTACTTC	CASSWTGVMETQYF
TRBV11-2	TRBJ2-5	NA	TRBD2	TGTGCCAGCAGCTTAGGGACTAGCGGGAGATCGGAGACCCAGTACTTC	CASSLGTSGRSETQYF
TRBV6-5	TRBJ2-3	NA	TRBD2	TGTGCCAGTGGGACTAGCATTTCAGATACGCAGTATTTT	CASGTSISDTQYF
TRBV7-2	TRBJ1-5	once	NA	TGTGCCAGCAGCTTAGGGTCAGTAAATCAGCCCCAGCATTTT	CASSLGSVNQPQHF
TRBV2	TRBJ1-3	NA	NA	TGTGCCAGCAGTGAAGATGCAGGACTCTCTGGAAACACCATATATTTT	CASSEDAGLSGNTIYF
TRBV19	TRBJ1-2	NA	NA	TGTGCCAGTAGTATGGCCACAGACTATGGCTACACCTTC	CASSMATDYGYTF
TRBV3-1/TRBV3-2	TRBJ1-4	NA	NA	TGTGCCAGCAGCCAAGGGGCATCGGATGAAAAACTGTTTTTT	CASSQGASDEKLFF